Sequencing of this T cell receptor (beta chain) was carried out in a study of human T cells and chemical hapten exposure. Overall study context: Patch tests applied 0.01% DPC to the upper back and were scored after 6 days.

This clonotype was counted many times. As to time point: pre-sensitization, week 0. Treatment: therapeutic diphenylcyclopropenone sensitization with weekly scalp DPC. Germline trimming cut 1 base from V and 5 bases from J; bases unmatched to any gene: 4. The CDR3 totals 14 residues. Germline CDR1 SEHNR, CDR2 FQNEAQ (reference sequence). In the authors' workflow: Approximately 100,000 TCRs per sample was the median, with a range of roughly 23,224 to 690,600. Via MiXCR, TCRdb re-called the RACE reads, giving one row per CDR3 protein. The V and J calls and clone size are TCRdb's, not the authors'. This table holds 35,000 to 45,000 distinct CDR3 sequences, roughly 12% found once.

The sample in question was whole blood, obtained in connection with sensitization to the hapten diphenylcyclopropenone (DPC). The chain recombines TRBV7-9 with TRBJ2-7, with 8 bases lining up with TRBD1. This clonotype was sampled from a woman aged 25 to 45 with alopecia areata. Some clones in this sample may be carry-over from other donors' samples. In nucleotides, the CDR3 is TGTGCCAGCAGCTTAGGACAGGGGTACGACGAGCAGTACTTC. Its translation: CASSLGQGYDEQYF.